This TCR beta chain was sequenced in a study of naive CD8 T cells in extremely preterm neonates. Findings and limits, study-wide: Preterm neonate repertoires were significantly less rich by iChao1 than others.

Sequencing was performed with immunoSEQ multiplex PCR; in TCRdb, only in-frame clones are kept and a portion is missing. The table has 8,000 or so clones, about 98% seen once. A word on this clone: The antigen is undetermined.

CDR3 length: 16 residues. Looked up from germline, CDR1 is MNHEY and CDR2 is SMNVEV (reference sequence). V lost 5 bases to trimming and J lost 0 bases, with 14 bases between them. Cord blood came from elective full-term cesareans at roughly 35-41 weeks without labor or membrane rupture. The receptor was isolated from a newborn in good health. Material: naive CD8+ T cells from cord blood. The chain joins TRBV27 to TRBJ2-1; TRBD2 might be the D (6 bases). CDR3 nucleotide sequence: TGTGCCAGCAGTCCGGGGACTTATAGCTCCTACAATGAGCAGTTCTTC. Its protein is CASSPGTYSSYNEQFF.